The rows below give T cell receptor beta chains drawn from one sample of a study of T-cell reconstitution after alpha-beta-depleted transplantation in children. In TCRdb, the PCR reads were re-called with MiXCR into one record per CDR3 protein. Of 95,000 to 120,000 distinct CDR3 sequences in the sample, approximately 6.4% are singletons; the top ten hold 23%. The sample was PBMCs, mostly from graft donor cells, taken 360 days after TCRalphabeta/CD19-depleted stem cell transplant. The source of these receptors is a male patient under 10 years old who had a stem cell transplant for acute lymphoblastic leukemia, so the T cells may come from the graft donor. Both conserved end residues are part of each CDR3. A D gene is named only where the DNA matches it firmly. Expanded clones get a size class; other rows say once, few or many, or leave the size out.

NA	TRBV6-5	TRBJ2-1	NA	CASSYGQHNEQFF	TGTGCCAGCAGTTACGGACAGCACAATGAGCAGTTCTTC
NA	TRBV6-5	TRBJ1-2	NA	CASLDGYGYTF	TGTGCCAGTCTCGACGGCTATGGCTACACCTTC
many	TRBV10-3	TRBJ2-1	NA	CAIGEVGVYNEQFF	TGTGCCATCGGAGAAGTTGGGGTTTACAATGAGCAGTTCTTC
NA	TRBV4-3	TRBJ2-1	NA	CASSQEEGPPYNEQFF	TGCGCCAGCAGCCAAGAAGAAGGACCCCCCTACAATGAGCAGTTCTTC
NA	TRBV19	TRBJ2-2	NA	CASSIWLGPTNTGELFF	TGTGCCAGTAGTATCTGGCTGGGACCAACGAACACCGGGGAGCTGTTTTTT
NA	TRBV9	TRBJ1-4	TRBD1	CASSVAPGGVEKLFF	TGTGCCAGCAGCGTAGCTCCAGGGGGCGTTGAAAAACTGTTTTTT
many	TRBV4-3	TRBJ2-7	NA	CASSQASGFDEQYF	TGCGCCAGCAGCCAAGCGTCAGGTTTTGACGAGCAGTACTTC
many	TRBV2	TRBJ1-2	NA	CASVGRNYGYTF	TGTGCCAGCGTGGGAAGGAACTATGGCTACACCTTC
many	TRBV5-6	TRBJ2-6	NA	CASSLESFSGANVLTF	TGTGCCAGCAGCTTGGAAAGCTTCTCTGGGGCCAACGTCCTGACTTTC
few	TRBV7-2	TRBJ2-2	TRBD2	CASSLGGGGELFF	TGTGCCAGCAGCTTAGGGGGGGGCGGGGAGCTGTTTTTT
many	TRBV27	TRBJ2-5	TRBD1	CASSSGTVRETQYF	TGTGCCAGCAGTTCCGGGACAGTCCGAGAGACCCAGTACTTC
many	TRBV20-1	TRBJ1-2	NA	CSAREGPGAVYGYTF	TGCAGTGCTAGAGAGGGACCAGGCGCAGTTTATGGCTACACCTTC
many	TRBV10-3	TRBJ2-5	TRBD2	CAPWGGRCCRETQYF	TGTGCCCCTTGGGGGGGGAGATGTTGTAGGGAGACCCAGTACTTC
many	TRBV5-1	TRBJ1-2	TRBD1	CASSFTGGGYGYTF	TGCGCCAGCAGCTTCACAGGGGGCGGCTATGGCTACACCTTC
many	TRBV9	TRBJ2-7	NA	CASSVGIGRYEQYF	TGTGCCAGCAGCGTGGGGATAGGGCGTTACGAGCAGTACTTC
many	TRBV9	TRBJ2-2	NA	CASSVLQVNTGELFF	TGTGCCAGCAGCGTGCTACAGGTTAACACCGGGGAGCTGTTTTTT
many	TRBV5-6	TRBJ1-1	NA	CASSLAVEAFF	TGTGCCAGCAGCTTGGCGGTGGAAGCTTTCTTT
many	TRBV29-1	TRBJ1-1	NA	CSGVPGKTEAFF	TGCAGCGGTGTGCCAGGGAAAACTGAAGCTTTCTTT